The 29 T cell receptor beta chains given below trace back to one sample, sequenced in a study of blood T cell repertoires in COVID-19. Clones were read by immunoSEQ multiplex PCR, and TCRdb kept only the in-frame ones, dropping some. The sample holds about 50,000 clones, 81% seen once. Sequencing used peripheral blood. The receptors shown here come from a woman aged 80 or over with COVID-19, enrolled during active disease.

The chain uses TRBV18 and TRBJ1-1; D ambiguous. The CDR3 is made up of 12 amino acids. Trimming stripped 3 bases from V and 5 bases from J, with 7 bases between. Germline-derived CDR1 and CDR2 are KGHSH and LQKENI. CDR3 residues: CASSPPSTEAFF. The DNA for the CDR3 is TGTGCCAGCTCACCCCCGTCGACTGAAGCTTTCTTT. The full variable domain, completed using reference TRBV18 and TRBJ1-1, is NAGVMQNPRHLVRRRGQEARLRCSPMKGHSHVYWYRQLPEEGLKFMVYLQKENIIDESGMPKERFSAEFPKEGPSILRIQQVVRGDSAAYFCASSPPSTEAFFGQGTRLTVV.

The gene calls are TRBV7-9 and TRBJ2-2, with TRBD2 matching 9 bases. Germline CDR1 SEHNR, CDR2 FQNEAQ (reference sequence). The CDR3 contains 17 residues. V was pared by 3 bases and J by 7 bases, with 12 bases of the junction left unmatched. The CDR3 here is CASSFPGSGSVSGELFF. The CDR3 region has the DNA TGTGCCAGCAGCTTTCCCGGTAGCGGGAGTGTGAGCGGGGAGCTGTTTTTT.

The V call is TRBV7-2, the J call TRBJ2-4, with 12 nucleotides matching TRBD2. Per germline, CDR1 SGHTA and CDR2 FQGNSA. The CDR3 has 16 amino acids. Trimming cost V 3 bases and J 5 bases; bases outside gene matches: 5. DNA for the CDR3: TGTGCCAGCAGCTTGACCCGACTAGCGGGAGAAAACATTCAGTACTTC. Encoded protein: CASSLTRLAGENIQYF.

In this sample, this clone turned up once. This chain links TRBV19 with TRBJ2-1; 7 positions agree with TRBD2. The CDR3 has 15 residues. Losses at the gene ends were 3 bases for V and 4 bases for J; bases not matched to a gene: 6. Per germline, CDR1 LNHDA and CDR2 SQIVND (reference sequence). In DNA form, the CDR3 reads TGTGCCAGTAGTATTGACACGGGGGGATACAATGAGCAGTTCTTC. Protein sequence: CASSIDTGGYNEQFF.

This clone occurred once. The chain employs TRBV15 and TRBJ2-4; 8 nucleotides line up with TRBD2. The CDR3 covers 20 residues. Germline values: CDR1 LNHNV, CDR2 YYDKDF (reference sequence). With 0 bases clipped from V and 2 bases from J, the junction kept 15 bases outside the gene matches. The CDR3 region has the DNA TGTGCCACCAGCAGAGATCCCCCGGGAGGGACATGGGGGTCCAAAAACATTCAGTACTTC. Protein sequence: CATSRDPPGGTWGSKNIQYF.

The rearrangement joins TRBV3-1 (or the pseudogene TRBV3-2) to TRBJ1-3; no clear D gene. Germline V gene lookup returns CDR1 LGHDT and CDR2 YNNKEL (reference sequence). CDR3 length equals 13 residues. Trimming cost V 2 bases and J 3 bases, with 5 bases left between them. The CDR3 region is CASSQSDGNTIYF. The CDR3 DNA sequence: TGTGCCAGCAGCCAAAGCGATGGAAACACCATATATTTT.

The V gene is TRBV18, the J gene TRBJ2-1, with a possible D match to TRBD1 (6 bases). Trimming took off 4 bases at V and 5 bases at J, with 21 bases between the two ends. The CDR3 contains 17 residues. CDR1 and CDR2 from the germline V gene are KGHSH and LQKENI. The CDR3, as DNA: TGTGCCAGCTCACTCCCTCCATACAGGGAGACAAACAATGAGCAGTTCTTC. It translates to CASSLPPYRETNNEQFF.

V is TRBV30 and J is TRBJ2-1, with D uncertain. Germline assignment: CDR1 GTSNPN and CDR2 SVGIG (reference sequence). V was clipped by 1 base and J by 8 bases, with 6 bases between them. The CDR3 consists of 11 residues. CDR3 in amino acids: CAWSGRDEQFF. The CDR3 DNA sequence: TGTGCCTGGAGTGGGAGAGATGAGCAGTTCTTC.

The table lists this clone with a count of one. The rearrangement uses TRBV5-1 and TRBJ1-4; TRBD1 is a possible D gene (5 bases). V was clipped by 0 bases and J by 4 bases, with 13 bases between them. The length of the CDR3 is 16 residues. Germline V gene sequence: CDR1 SGHRS, CDR2 YFSETQ. CDR3 residues: CASSLGSPRGNEKLFF. CDR3 DNA sequence: TGCGCCAGCAGCTTGGGTAGTCCAAGGGGTAATGAAAAACTGTTTTTT.

This chain links TRBV9 with TRBJ2-5; the D gene is possibly TRBD1 (6 bases). Trimming left V 0 bases short and J 2 bases short, with 14 bases between. The CDR3 consists of 16 residues. CDR1 and CDR2 (germline): SGDLS, YYNGEE. The CDR3 region is CASSVELGHPQETQYF. The CDR3 DNA sequence: TGTGCCAGCAGCGTAGAGTTGGGACACCCGCAAGAGACCCAGTACTTC.

V is TRBV24-1 and J is TRBJ2-2; 9 nucleotides line up with TRBD1. CDR1 and CDR2 (germline): KGHDR, SFDVKD. V lost 9 bases, J lost 5 bases, and 6 bases stayed unmatched. CDR3 length: 14 residues. The CDR3 nucleotides are TGTGCCACCGAAGGGACAGGGAGGACCGGGGAGCTGTTTTTT. As protein: CATEGTGRTGELFF.

This chain joins TRBV6-6 and TRBJ2-1, with 8 positions matching TRBD2. Germline-derived CDR1 and CDR2 are MNHNY and SVGAGI (reference sequence). Unmatched junction bases numbered 9, after V lost 8 bases and J lost 0 bases. This CDR3 is 16 amino acids long. The CDR3 here is CASWGLSGVSYNEQFF. The CDR3 nucleotides read TGTGCCAGCTGGGGGCTTAGCGGGGTCTCCTACAATGAGCAGTTCTTC.

The rearrangement uses TRBV2 and TRBJ2-1; TRBD1 agrees at 8 bases. Germline lookup yields CDR1 SNHLY and CDR2 FYNNEI. The CDR3 totals 17 residues. The ends lost 4 bases at V and 0 bases at J; junction bases unmatched: 8. CDR3 protein: CASSGRTGYSSYNEQFF. In DNA form, the CDR3 reads TGTGCCAGCAGTGGGAGGACAGGGTATAGCTCCTACAATGAGCAGTTCTTC.

This chain connects TRBV6-5 to TRBJ1-1; perhaps TRBD1 as D (6 bases). The CDR3 has 11 residues. V lost 6 bases, J lost 10 bases, and 12 bases lay in between. The germline gives CDR1 MNHEY, CDR2 SVGAGI. For the CDR3, the DNA is TGTGCCAGCAGCCCCCGAGGGGGAGCTTTCTTT. Translation gives CASSPRGGAFF.

The V and J genes are TRBV7-8 and TRBJ2-3; the match to TRBD2 covers 11 bases. CDR1 and CDR2 (germline): SGHVS, FQNEAQ. The CDR3 contains 16 residues. Trimming at V came to 4 bases and at J to 4 bases, leaving 7 bases not matched to a gene. The CDR3 loop reads CASSSTLAGVADTQYF. The CDR3, as DNA: TGTGCCAGCAGCTCCACACTAGCGGGAGTAGCAGATACGCAGTATTTT.

This clone occurred a few times. The rearrangement uses TRBV7-9 and TRBJ1-2; no clear D. Germline values: CDR1 SEHNR, CDR2 FQNEAQ (reference sequence). The V end lost 6 bases, the J end lost 5 bases, and 10 bases lay between the germline ends. The CDR3 extends over 12 amino acids. The CDR3 coding sequence is TGTGCCAGCAGGCGGGCACCGTATGGCTACACCTTC. It is translated as CASRRAPYGYTF.

This clone is categorized as medium-sized. The chain employs TRBV5-4 and TRBJ2-1; TRBD2 aligns across 8 bases. Germline values: CDR1 SGHNT, CDR2 YYREEE (reference sequence). Unmatched junction bases numbered 12, after V lost 4 bases and J lost 6 bases. The CDR3 is 16 residues long. For the CDR3, the DNA is TGTGCCAGCAGCCCAGCCGGGAGGGCCGGGGGCAATGAGCAGTTCTTC. It specifies CASSPAGRAGGNEQFF.

The rearrangement links TRBV14 to TRBJ2-1; weak D call: TRBD2 (6 bases). The V gene's germline CDR1 is SGHDN and CDR2 FVKESK. This CDR3 is 16 amino acids long. The V gene lost 1 base and the J gene lost 4 bases, with 14 bases spanning the gap. CDR3: CASSQALASRYNEQFF. CDR3 DNA sequence: TGTGCCAGCAGCCAAGCCCTAGCGAGCCGGTACAATGAGCAGTTCTTC.

The chain employs TRBV28 and TRBJ1-1; maybe TRBD1 (5 bases). CDR1 is MDHEN and CDR2 is SYDVKM in the germline V gene. Trimming removed 0 bases from V and 1 base from J, with 6 bases in between. This CDR3 contains 14 residues. DNA for the CDR3: TGTGCCAGCAGTTTATGGCAGGGGAACACTGAAGCTTTCTTT. Translation: CASSLWQGNTEAFF. The variable domain in full, with the rest retrieved from reference TRBV28 and TRBJ1-1, is DVKVTQSSRYLVKRTGEKVFLECVQDMDHENMFWYRQDPGLGLRLIYFSYDVKMKEKGDIPEGYSVSREKKERFSLILESASTNQTSMYLCASSLWQGNTEAFFGQGTRLTVV.

The rearrangement joins TRBV3-1 (or the pseudogene TRBV3-2) to TRBJ2-1; 10 bases match TRBD2. Per the germline V gene, CDR1 is LGHDT and CDR2 is YNNKEL (reference sequence). The trim removed 1 base at V and 5 bases at J, leaving 14 bases unmatched. CDR3 length: 19 residues. The CDR3 protein is CASSQGNLGPSGSNNEQFF. CDR3 DNA sequence: TGTGCCAGCAGCCAAGGAAATCTTGGGCCTAGCGGGAGCAACAATGAGCAGTTCTTC.

The CDR3 DNA is TGCGCCACCGGGGAGACTAGCGGCCTAAATGAGCAGTTCTTC. This sequence encodes CATGETSGLNEQFF. The chain links TRBV10-1 to TRBJ2-1, with TRBD2 identical over 9 bases. From germline, CDR1 is WNHNN and CDR2 SYGVQD (reference sequence). V was clipped by 10 bases and J by 7 bases; unmatched bases: 11. CDR3 size: 14 residues.

The gene calls are TRBV6-5 and TRBJ2-3; 7 bases are a match to TRBD2. CDR3 length: 16 amino acids. Unmatched junction bases numbered 5, after V lost 0 bases and J lost 2 bases. The germline V gene has CDR1 MNHEY and CDR2 SVGAGI. CDR3 in DNA: TGTGCCAGCAGTTACTCATGGGGGAGGGTCACAGATACGCAGTATTTT. Its translation: CASSYSWGRVTDTQYF.

This clone was detected once. This chain joins TRBV5-4 and TRBJ2-2; D is perhaps TRBD2 (6 bases). Trimming pared 2 bases from V and 5 bases from J, leaving 10 bases between. The germline gives CDR1 SGHNT, CDR2 YYREEE (reference sequence). This CDR3 comprises 14 residues. The CDR3 region has the DNA TGTGCCAGCAGCTTTTGGGGAGGAACCGGGGAGCTGTTTTTT. Translated: CASSFWGGTGELFF.

This clone has just a few counts. The rearrangement joins TRBV6-5 to TRBJ1-2; possibly TRBD1 for D (6 bases). The germline gives CDR1 MNHEY, CDR2 SVGAGI. V lost 6 bases to trimming and J lost 5 bases, with 16 bases between them. The CDR3 covers 14 residues. DNA of the CDR3: TGTGCCAGCAGCCAAAATACAGGGTTGTATGGCTACACCTTC. Translating it yields CASSQNTGLYGYTF.

This chain connects TRBV4-1 to TRBJ1-4; no clear D. The CDR3 length is 16 residues. Germline values: CDR1 MGHRA, CDR2 YSYEKL. V was trimmed by 0 bases and J by 7 bases, leaving 15 bases between them. The chain's CDR3 is CASSQERRRQGEKLFF. The CDR3 DNA follows: TGCGCCAGCAGCCAAGAGAGGAGGAGGCAAGGTGAAAAACTGTTTTTT.

This clone is a singleton in its sample. V and J are TRBV3-1 (or the pseudogene TRBV3-2) and TRBJ2-3, with D tentatively TRBD1 (5 bases). Trimming took 1 base from V and 5 from J, leaving 13 bases between them. This CDR3 spans 15 amino acids. CDR1 is LGHDT and CDR2 is YNNKEL in the germline V gene (reference sequence). CDR3 coding DNA: TGTGCCAGCAGCCAAGGACAGACGGGCGGAGATACGCAGTATTTT. It codes for CASSQGQTGGDTQYF.

This clone was seen more than once but under ten times. This chain uses TRBV30 with TRBJ2-1, with 10 nucleotides matching TRBD2. Germline values: CDR1 GTSNPN, CDR2 SVGIG (reference sequence). The CDR3 has 19 residues. J was trimmed by 5 bases and V by 3 bases; bases with no gene match: 19. CDR3 DNA: TGTGCCTGGAGAAGGCCTAGCGGGAGTGTATTCCTCCTAGACAATGAGCAGTTCTTC. Its protein product is CAWRRPSGSVFLLDNEQFF.

By proportion, this clone is medium-sized. The gene calls are TRBV4-1 and TRBJ2-7; 7 bases match TRBD2. CDR3 length: 15 residues. Trimming removed 5 bases from V and 6 bases from J; junction bases left unmatched: 13. CDR1 and CDR2 from the germline V gene are MGHRA and YSYEKL. The CDR3 here is CASSSAAGLPVEQYF. The CDR3 bases are TGCGCCAGCAGCTCGGCTGCGGGACTACCAGTCGAGCAGTACTTC.

This clone was found once. CDR3 coding DNA: TGCAGCGTTGAAACAACATACAATGAGCAGTTCTTC. This translates into CSVETTYNEQFF. The V and J genes are TRBV29-1 and TRBJ2-1; the D is unclear. The ends were cut back, 2 bases at V and 4 bases at J, with 6 bases in the middle. CDR1 and CDR2 from the germline V gene are SQVTM and ANQGSEA. This CDR3 has 12 residues.